These T cell receptor beta chains were read from a single sample in a study of PD-1 blockade in classical Hodgkin lymphoma. The data were produced by immunoSEQ multiplex PCR, yet TCRdb's version contains in-frame clones alone and is incomplete. The table shows tens of thousands of clones, with around 70% occurring only once. Source: peripheral blood mononuclear cells (PBMCs), taken before the second cycle of nivolumab. Every receptor here comes from a human donor with classical Hodgkin lymphoma. Each CDR3 is given with its conserved first and last residue. Each record gives: clone size, J gene, V gene, D gene, CDR3 length, CDR3 DNA, CDR3 protein. D genes are given only for firm matches. Rows give clone size only sometimes, using once, few, many, or a class for an expanded clone.

>.|TRBJ1-5|TRBV28|.|15
TGTGCCAGCAATTGGGAAGCAGGAGGGGTAAGGACCCAGCATTTT
CASNWEAGGVRTQHF
>medium-sized|TRBJ2-3|TRBV18|.|14
TGTGCCAGCTCACCGACAGGCAACACAGATACGCAGTATTTT
CASSPTGNTDTQYF
>.|TRBJ1-4|TRBV6-5|.|13
TGTGCCAGCAGTTACCAGGAAGGGGAAAAACTGTTTTTT
CASSYQEGEKLFF
>.|TRBJ1-1|TRBV2|.|10
TGTGCCAGCAGGGGTACTGAAGCTTTCTTT
CASRGTEAFF
>.|TRBJ2-7|TRBV6-1|.|11
TGTGCCGGGGGACTTTATTACGAGCAGTACTTC
CAGGLYYEQYF
>.|TRBJ2-2|TRBV19|.|14
TGTGCCAGTAGTATAGCAGAGAACACCGGGGAGCTGTTTTTT
CASSIAENTGELFF
>.|TRBJ2-3|TRBV11-2|.|12
TGTGCCAGCAGCTTATCCCGCGGGACGCAGTATTTT
CASSLSRGTQYF
>.|TRBJ1-4|TRBV6-6|.|14
TGTGCCAGCAGTTATCAACACACAGGTGAAAAACTGTTTTTT
CASSYQHTGEKLFF
>.|TRBJ1-2|TRBV10-3|.|13
TGTGCCATCAGTAAAGGGGGGTACTCTGGCTACACCTTC
CAISKGGYSGYTF
>.|TRBJ1-4|TRBV5-8|TRBD1|15
TGTGCCAGCAGCCCTGGACAGGGCGTAAATGAAAAACTGTTTTTT
CASSPGQGVNEKLFF
>.|TRBJ2-5|TRBV7-6|.|17
TGTGCCAGCAGCCCATTGATGGGAATAGATAGCAAGGAGACCCAGTACTTC
CASSPLMGIDSKETQYF
>.|TRBJ2-2|TRBV5-4|TRBD1|16
TGTGCCAGCAGCCCCGGTAGGGACAGTTCCACCGGGGAGCTGTTTTTT
CASSPGRDSSTGELFF
>.|TRBJ1-1|TRBV19|.|13
TGTGCCAGTAGTGCGCCTATGAACACTGAAGCTTTCTTT
CASSAPMNTEAFF
>.|TRBJ1-3|TRBV10-2|.|15
TGCGCCAGCAGAATAAGCTGGGAGTCTGGAAACACCATATATTTT
CASRISWESGNTIYF
>.|TRBJ2-7|TRBV5-6|.|15
TGTGCCAGCAGCCCAGGAGGTGTGTGGGGGTACGAGCAGTACTTC
CASSPGGVWGYEQYF
>.|TRBJ1-6|TRBV6-5|TRBD1|15
TGTGCCAGCAGTTACGGGGGACAGGCGAATTCACCCCTCCACTTT
CASSYGGQANSPLHF
>.|TRBJ1-2|TRBV6-5|.|15
TGTGCCAGCAGTTACTCGGCAGGAGATAACTATGGCTACACCTTC
CASSYSAGDNYGYTF